This passage covers 31 T cell receptor beta chains from one sample sequenced in a study of cytomegalovirus exposure and HLA in healthy donors. The study ran its PCR with 60 Vbeta and 13 Jbeta primers. Using immunoSEQ multiplex PCR, the repertoire was profiled, and TCRdb retains in-frame clones only, with some absent. The data contain 200,000 to 250,000 clones, approximately 80% of them singletons. The sample consisted of PBMCs. These receptors all stem from a woman in her forties in good health and CMV-seronegative.

A note on this clone: Distinct nucleotide sequences in the sample also encode this CDR3. This chain connects TRBV7-9 to TRBJ2-4; perhaps TRBD1 as D (7 bases). Germline V gene lookup returns CDR1 SEHNR and CDR2 FQNEAQ (reference sequence). The CDR3 runs to 17 residues. V lost 5 bases and J 0 bases, leaving 17 bases between the germline ends. The CDR3 DNA is TGTGCCAGCAGCCCCGGAGGGACAGCACTAGCCAAAAACATTCAGTACTTC. Its protein is CASSPGGTALAKNIQYF.

V and J are TRBV7-6 and TRBJ1-4; D gene uncertain. The CDR3 consists of 17 residues. CDR1 is SGHVS and CDR2 is FNYEAQ in the germline V gene. The V gene lost 0 bases and the J gene lost 5 bases, with 16 bases spanning the gap. CDR3: CASSLARVGGSNEKLFF. In DNA, the CDR3 is TGTGCCAGCAGCTTAGCGCGGGTTGGAGGGTCAAATGAAAAACTGTTTTTT.

The rearrangement links TRBV6-5 to TRBJ1-3; 7 positions agree with TRBD1. J was trimmed by 0 bases and V by 2 bases; bases with no gene match: 1. The germline CDR1 and CDR2 sequences are MNHEY and SVGAGI. CDR3 length equals 15 residues. This chain's CDR3 is CASSYQGVSGNTIYF. The CDR3 DNA sequence: TGTGCCAGCAGTTACCAGGGGGTCTCTGGAAACACCATATATTTT.

The chain uses TRBV15 and TRBJ2-2, with TRBD2 matching 10 bases. This CDR3 region has 16 residues. Trimming at V came to 6 bases and at J to 4 bases, leaving 8 bases not matched to a gene. Germline V lookup: CDR1 LNHNV, CDR2 YYDKDF (reference sequence). The CDR3 region has the DNA TGTGCCACCAGAGGGGGACAGCGGGGGGGCACCGGGGAGCTGTTTTTT. Its protein product is CATRGGQRGGTGELFF.

The gene calls are TRBV7-2 and TRBJ2-7; D not resolved. The V gene lost 5 bases and the J gene lost 0 bases, with 8 bases spanning the gap. CDR3 length: 13 residues. Germline CDR1 SGHTA, CDR2 FQGNSA. CDR3 nucleotide sequence: TGTGCCAGCAGCCCACCCAGCTCCTACGAGCAGTACTTC. It encodes CASSPPSSYEQYF.

The chain recombines TRBV5-1 with TRBJ2-5; D unresolved. V dropped 2 bases and J dropped 5 bases, with 16 bases sitting between them. The length of the CDR3 is 15 residues. Germline CDR1 is SGHRS and CDR2 is YFSETQ. CDR3 sequence: CASSFPTTVVETQYF. CDR3 bases: TGCGCCAGCAGCTTCCCGACAACCGTGGTGGAGACCCAGTACTTC. Full variable domain (remainder filled in from reference TRBV5-1 and TRBJ2-5): KAGVTQTPRYLIKTRGQQVTLSCSPISGHRSVSWYQQTPGQGLQFLFEYFSETQRNKGNFPGRFSGRQFSNSRSEMNVSTLELGDSALYLCASSFPTTVVETQYFGPGTRLLVL.

V and J are TRBV11-3 and TRBJ2-6, with no clear D. V was clipped by 4 bases and J by 0 bases, with 4 bases between them. Germline lookup yields CDR1 SGHNT and CDR2 YENEEA. This CDR3 contains 14 residues. CDR3 in amino acids: CASSYGSGANVLTF. The CDR3 nucleotides read TGTGCCAGCAGCTACGGCTCTGGGGCCAACGTCCTGACTTTC.

The chain couples TRBV6-1 to TRBJ1-1, with 10 positions matching TRBD1. Losses at the gene ends were 6 bases for V and 8 bases for J; bases not matched to a gene: 9. This CDR3 is 14 amino acids long. Germline V gene lookup returns CDR1 MNHNS and CDR2 SASEGT. CDR3 sequence reads: CASSPNDRGLEAFF. Written as DNA, the CDR3 is TGTGCCAGCAGCCCCAACGACAGGGGGCTAGAAGCTTTCTTT.

This clone was seen once. The gene calls are TRBV6-6 and TRBJ1-2, with a weak D call TRBD1 (6 bases). Trimming pared 6 bases from V and 4 bases from J, leaving 21 bases between. Germline V lookup: CDR1 MNHNY, CDR2 SVGAGI (reference sequence). The CDR3 is 16 amino acids. The CDR3 nucleotides read TGTGCCAGCAGCCCGGGGAGCGGGGGCAGTGGCTATGGCTACACCTTC. Translated, it gives CASSPGSGGSGYGYTF.

This clone appeared once. The chain links TRBV9 to TRBJ2-3; a weak D match, TRBD1 (6 bases). V was clipped by 0 bases and J by 7 bases, with 15 bases between them. The CDR3 has 15 residues. From germline, CDR1 is SGDLS and CDR2 YYNGEE. The CDR3, as DNA: TGTGCCAGCAGCGTAGCGGGCCTGGGGGCCTATACGCAGTATTTT. Amino acids: CASSVAGLGAYTQYF.

The table lists this clone with a count of one. V gene TRBV5-1 combines with J gene TRBJ2-5; possible D gene TRBD2, 6 bases. Germline loops: CDR1 SGHRS, CDR2 YFSETQ. Between the trimmed V and J ends, which lost 4 bases and 2 bases, there was a span of 15 bases. The CDR3 has 15 amino acids. The CDR3 DNA follows: TGCGCCAGCAGCAAAGGAGGAGGGATGCAAGAGACCCAGTACTTC. Its protein is CASSKGGGMQETQYF.

This clone was seen a handful of times. This chain links TRBV18 with TRBJ1-3; maybe TRBD1 (5 bases). CDR1 and CDR2 from the germline V gene are KGHSH and LQKENI. The CDR3 covers 15 residues. The V end lost 0 bases, the J end lost 1 base, and 7 bases lay between the germline ends. DNA for the CDR3: TGTGCCAGCTCACCACCTAGGGGTTCTGGAAACACCATATATTTT. Protein product: CASSPPRGSGNTIYF.

The chain uses TRBV11-2 and TRBJ2-7; maybe TRBD1 (6 bases). The germline V and J ends were trimmed by 0 bases and 4 bases, with 13 bases remaining between them. The CDR3 has 15 residues. CDR1 is SGHAT, CDR2 FQNNGV, per germline. The CDR3 reads CASSLDIGTLYEQYF. The CDR3 DNA sequence: TGTGCCAGCAGCTTAGATATCGGGACATTGTACGAGCAGTACTTC.

This chain connects TRBV9 to TRBJ2-7, with 7 nucleotides matching TRBD1. Looked up from germline, CDR1 is SGDLS and CDR2 is YYNGEE. CDR3 length: 13 amino acids. V trimming: 3 bases; J trimming: 4 bases; junction bases outside the gene matches: 4. CDR3 protein: CASSGRTGYEQYF. CDR3 coding DNA: TGTGCCAGCAGCGGCCGGACAGGATACGAGCAGTACTTC.

This chain uses TRBV2 with TRBJ2-6; 7 nucleotides agree with TRBD1. The ends lost 11 bases at V and 0 bases at J; junction bases unmatched: 4. This CDR3 has 14 amino acids. CDR1 is SNHLY and CDR2 is FYNNEI in the germline V gene. The CDR3 region is CAGQESSGANVLTF. The CDR3 region has the DNA TGTGCCGGACAGGAAAGCTCTGGGGCCAACGTCCTGACTTTC.

This rearrangement joins TRBV4-2 to TRBJ2-5; possibly TRBD2 for D (5 bases). Germline CDR1 LGHNA, CDR2 YNFKEQ. V lost 4 bases and J lost 2, with 8 bases in between. CDR3 length: 13 residues. The CDR3: CASSPREQETQYF. Written as DNA, the CDR3 is TGTGCCAGCAGCCCACGGGAACAAGAGACCCAGTACTTC.

J is TRBJ2-5 and V is TRBV5-4; no reliable D call. This CDR3 has 13 amino acids. The germline gives CDR1 SGHNT, CDR2 YYREEE (reference sequence). The germline V and J ends were trimmed by 1 base and 4 bases, with 8 bases remaining between them. The CDR3 sequence is CASSLQQSETQYF. CDR3 nucleotide sequence: TGTGCCAGCAGCTTGCAACAGTCAGAGACCCAGTACTTC.

CDR3 residues: CASSALTGGAYNEQFF. Written as DNA, the CDR3 is TGTGCCAGCAGTGCCCTGACAGGGGGCGCCTACAATGAGCAGTTCTTC. The chain employs TRBV6-1 and TRBJ2-1; TRBD1 matches 10 bases. The germline V gene encodes CDR1 MNHNS and CDR2 SASEGT. V lost 4 bases and J lost 2; bases outside the gene matches: 5. There are 16 residues in the CDR3.

The chain combines TRBV29-1 with TRBJ1-2; D is perhaps TRBD1 (6 bases). The CDR3 runs to 13 residues. Germline CDR1 and CDR2: SQVTM and ANQGSEA. V was shortened by 3 bases and J by 4 bases, with 12 bases between the two germline ends. CDR3 protein: CSVDGAGAYGYTF. DNA for the CDR3: TGCAGCGTTGATGGCGCGGGGGCCTATGGCTACACCTTC.

V usage is TRBV5-1 and J usage is TRBJ1-2; 7 bases are a match to TRBD1. Trimming cost V 4 bases and J 10 bases; bases outside gene matches: 10. The CDR3 spans 13 residues. Germline loops: CDR1 SGHRS, CDR2 YFSETQ. The DNA for the CDR3 is TGCGCCAGCAGCCAGGGGACAGTCGGACCCTACACCTTC. It translates to CASSQGTVGPYTF.

This clone was seen a single time. The J gene is TRBJ1-4, the V gene TRBV15, with D possibly matching TRBD1 (5 bases). Germline CDR1 is LNHNV and CDR2 is YYDKDF (reference sequence). CDR3 length equals 16 residues. Trimming stripped 0 bases from V and 8 bases from J, with 16 bases between. CDR3 in amino acids: CATSRDRRQGGEKLFF. The CDR3 nucleotides are TGTGCCACCAGCAGAGATCGGCGGCAGGGAGGGGAAAAACTGTTTTTT.

The chain links TRBV11-3 to TRBJ1-4; D remains unclear. The V gene lost 5 bases and the J gene lost 7 bases, with 11 bases spanning the gap. The CDR3 has 13 residues. Germline CDR1 is SGHNT and CDR2 is YENEEA. The CDR3 loop reads CASSPRNFEKLFF. Written as DNA, the CDR3 is TGTGCCAGCAGCCCCAGAAATTTTGAAAAACTGTTTTTT.

The gene calls are TRBV4-2 and TRBJ2-1, with D perhaps TRBD1 (6 bases). Trimming took 0 bases from V and 1 from J, leaving 13 bases between them. Looked up from germline, CDR1 is LGHNA and CDR2 is YNFKEQ. This CDR3 region has 17 residues. This CDR3 reads CASSQDQDTGSYNEQFF. CDR3 nucleotides: TGTGCCAGCAGCCAAGACCAGGACACAGGGTCCTACAATGAGCAGTTCTTC.

The chain employs TRBV29-1 and TRBJ1-1; the D is unclear. Germline V gene lookup returns CDR1 SQVTM and CDR2 ANQGSEA. V was trimmed by 4 bases and J by 2 bases, leaving 11 bases between them. CDR3 length equals 13 residues. The DNA of the CDR3 is TGCAGCGTTGGTCGTGACTTAAACACTGAAGCTTTCTTT. Protein sequence: CSVGRDLNTEAFF.

The CDR3 sequence: CASSFVGGVYNEQFF. The CDR3, as DNA: TGTGCCAGCAGCTTCGTGGGGGGAGTATACAATGAGCAGTTCTTC. The chain joins TRBV7-9 to TRBJ2-1; tentative D call: TRBD2 (6 bases). V was clipped by 3 bases and J by 4 bases, with 13 bases between them. This CDR3 region has 15 residues. Germline V gene data show CDR1 as SEHNR and CDR2 as FQNEAQ (reference sequence).

This chain connects TRBV25-1 to TRBJ1-1; a weak D match, TRBD1 (5 bases). This CDR3 has 13 amino acids. The V gene lost 8 bases and the J gene lost 4 bases, with 14 bases spanning the gap. Per the germline V gene, CDR1 is MGHDK and CDR2 is SYGVNS. The CDR3 DNA is TGTGCCAGCTCGGGGGGGTCGGGCACTGAAGCTTTCTTT. The encoded protein is CASSGGSGTEAFF.

The V call is TRBV11-2, the J call TRBJ1-1; D may be TRBD1 (5 bases). This CDR3 has 17 amino acids. The V end was cut by 5 bases, the J end by 5 bases, with 24 bases between. The germline CDR1 and CDR2 sequences are SGHAT and FQNNGV. CDR3 in amino acids: CASSTPGRVGEKTEAFF. The CDR3, as DNA: TGTGCCAGCAGCACCCCGGGCAGGGTCGGAGAAAAAACTGAAGCTTTCTTT.

This clone was detected a few times. The V and J genes are TRBV6-4 and TRBJ2-1; 12 bases match TRBD2. Germline assignment: CDR1 MRHNA and CDR2 SNTAGT. The CDR3 length is 15 residues. Trimming cost V 6 bases and J 8 bases; bases outside gene matches: 8. The CDR3: CASSPLAGGRDEQFF. The CDR3 DNA reads as TGTGCCAGCAGCCCCCTAGCGGGGGGGCGAGATGAGCAGTTCTTC.

This clone was seen more than once but under ten times. The V and J genes are TRBV5-6 and TRBJ1-4, with D possibly TRBD1 on 5 matching bases. V was clipped by 0 bases and J by 7 bases, with 10 bases between them. This CDR3 has 14 residues. The germline CDR1 and CDR2 sequences are SGHDT and YYEEEE. The CDR3 nucleotides read TGTGCCAGCAGCTTGGGGCAGGGTGGTGAAAAACTGTTTTTT. Translation gives CASSLGQGGEKLFF.

J is TRBJ2-1 and V is TRBV27; 9 positions agree with TRBD2. The CDR3 contains 15 residues. V lost 0 bases and J lost 5; bases outside the gene matches: 2. Germline assignment: CDR1 MNHEY and CDR2 SMNVEV (reference sequence). The CDR3 DNA reads as TGTGCCAGCAGTTTATCTAGCGGGGGCAACAATGAGCAGTTCTTC. It specifies CASSLSSGGNNEQFF.

The rearrangement uses TRBV5-1 and TRBJ2-5; TRBD1 is a possible D gene (6 bases). V lost 4 bases and J 3 bases, leaving 13 bases between the germline ends. There are 14 residues in the CDR3. Per germline, CDR1 SGHRS and CDR2 YFSETQ. DNA of the CDR3: TGCGCCAGCAGCATATACAACAGGGAAGAGACCCAGTACTTC. Amino acids: CASSIYNREETQYF.